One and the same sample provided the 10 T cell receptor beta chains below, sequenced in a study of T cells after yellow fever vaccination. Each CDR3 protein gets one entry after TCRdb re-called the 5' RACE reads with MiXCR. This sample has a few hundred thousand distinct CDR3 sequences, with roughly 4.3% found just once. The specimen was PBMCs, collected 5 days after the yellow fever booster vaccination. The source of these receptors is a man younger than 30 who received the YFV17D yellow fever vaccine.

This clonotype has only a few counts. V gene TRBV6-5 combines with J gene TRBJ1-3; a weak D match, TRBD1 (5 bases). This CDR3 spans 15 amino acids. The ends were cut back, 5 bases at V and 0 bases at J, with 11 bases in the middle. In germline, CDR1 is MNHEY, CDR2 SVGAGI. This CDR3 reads CASSRTDTSGNTIYF. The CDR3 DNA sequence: TGTGCCAGCAGTAGGACGGACACCTCTGGAAACACCATATATTTT.

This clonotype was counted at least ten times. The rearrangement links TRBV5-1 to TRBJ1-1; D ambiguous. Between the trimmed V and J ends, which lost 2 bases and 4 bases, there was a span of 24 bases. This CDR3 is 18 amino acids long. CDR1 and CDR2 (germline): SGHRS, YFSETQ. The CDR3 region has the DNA TGCGCCAGCAGCTTTGGGCAGGCCGCCGTTGGGGTGGGCACTGAAGCTTTCTTT. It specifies CASSFGQAAVGVGTEAFF.

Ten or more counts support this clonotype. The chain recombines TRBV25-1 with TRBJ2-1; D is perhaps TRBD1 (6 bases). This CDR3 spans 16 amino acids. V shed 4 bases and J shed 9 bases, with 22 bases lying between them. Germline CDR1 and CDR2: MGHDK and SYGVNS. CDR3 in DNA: TGTGCCAGCAGTGTGACAGGATTCGGGGTGGATGGTGAGCAGTTCTTC. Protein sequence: CASSVTGFGVDGEQFF.

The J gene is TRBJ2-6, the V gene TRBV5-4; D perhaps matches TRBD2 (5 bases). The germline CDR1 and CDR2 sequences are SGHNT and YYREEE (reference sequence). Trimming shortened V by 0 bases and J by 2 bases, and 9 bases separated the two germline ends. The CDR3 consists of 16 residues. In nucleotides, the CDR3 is TGTGCCAGCAGCTTGGCCGCCGGGACTGGGGCCAACGTCCTGACTTTC. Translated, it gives CASSLAAGTGANVLTF.

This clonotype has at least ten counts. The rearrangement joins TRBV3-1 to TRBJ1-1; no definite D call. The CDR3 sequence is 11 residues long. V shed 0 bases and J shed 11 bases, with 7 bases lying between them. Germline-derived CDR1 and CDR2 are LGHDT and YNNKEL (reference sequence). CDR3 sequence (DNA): TGTGCCAGCAGCCAAGATTGGAAGGCTTTCTTT. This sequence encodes CASSQDWKAFF.

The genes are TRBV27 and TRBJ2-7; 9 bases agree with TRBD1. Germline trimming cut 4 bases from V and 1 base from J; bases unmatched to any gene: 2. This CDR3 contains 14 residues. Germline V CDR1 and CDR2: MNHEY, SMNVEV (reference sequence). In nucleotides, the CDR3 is TGTGCCAGCAGTTGGACAGGGGAGTCCTACGAGCAGTACGTC. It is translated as CASSWTGESYEQYV.

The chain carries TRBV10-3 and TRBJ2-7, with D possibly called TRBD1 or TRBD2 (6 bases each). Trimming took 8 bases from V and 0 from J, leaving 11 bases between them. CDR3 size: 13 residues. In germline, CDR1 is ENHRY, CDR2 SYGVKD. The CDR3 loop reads CAIGGTPSYEQYF. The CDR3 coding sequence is TGTGCCATCGGCGGGACACCCTCCTACGAGCAGTACTTC.

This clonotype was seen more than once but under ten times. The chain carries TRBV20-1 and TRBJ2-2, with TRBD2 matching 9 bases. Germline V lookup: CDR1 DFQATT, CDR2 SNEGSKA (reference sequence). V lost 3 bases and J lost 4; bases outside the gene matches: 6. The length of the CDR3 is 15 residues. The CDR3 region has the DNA TGCAGTGCTAGTGATGCGGGGGGGCCCACCGGGGAGCTGTTTTTT. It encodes CSASDAGGPTGELFF.

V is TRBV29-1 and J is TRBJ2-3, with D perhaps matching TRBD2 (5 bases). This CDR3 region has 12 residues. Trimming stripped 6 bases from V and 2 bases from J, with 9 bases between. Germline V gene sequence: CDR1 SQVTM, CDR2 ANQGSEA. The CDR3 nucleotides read TGCAGCGTCACTAGGGTCACAGATACGCAGTATTTT. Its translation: CSVTRVTDTQYF.

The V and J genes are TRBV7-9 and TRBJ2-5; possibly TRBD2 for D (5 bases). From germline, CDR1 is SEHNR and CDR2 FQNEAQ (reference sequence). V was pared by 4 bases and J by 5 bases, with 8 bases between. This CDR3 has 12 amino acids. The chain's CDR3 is CASSSRRETQYF. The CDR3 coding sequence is TGTGCCAGCAGCTCACGGAGGGAGACCCAGTACTTC.